Reported below is one T cell receptor beta chain. The antigen remains unidentified. One entry per CDR3 protein, called by TCRdb with MiXCR from the 5' RACE reads. The sample has some 25,000 distinct CDR3 sequences, about 7.1% seen once. These data come from a study of spatial heterogeneity in lung cancer. Time point in this sample: sample taken at primary tumor resection. Whole RNA, which was extracted from tumor, nontumor lung tissue or frozen PBMC, was sequenced without any cell sorting. Trimming removed 4 bases from V and 1 base from J; junction bases left unmatched: 9. This CDR3 has 17 amino acids. CDR1 and CDR2 (germline): MNHEY, SVGAGI. Study observations and caveats: Tumors with more nonsynonymous mutations had more expanded intratumoral alpha and beta TCRs.

This TCR came from a male donor with early-stage non-small cell lung cancer. The chain recombines TRBV6-5 with TRBJ2-5, with TRBD1 matching 10 bases. The sequenced sample was lung tumor tissue, obtained at surgery. The CDR3 protein is CASSSPDRGYSQETQYF. In nucleotides, the CDR3 is TGTGCCAGCAGTTCCCCGGACAGGGGGTATTCCCAAGAGACCCAGTACTTC.